The sequence of this TCR beta chain was determined in a study of cytomegalovirus exposure and HLA in healthy donors. Researchers ran the PCR with 60 Vbeta and 13 Jbeta primers. The assay was immunoSEQ multiplex PCR, and TCRdb's table has in-frame clones only and misses some. Among more than 65,000 clones listed, 60% to 85% were seen once. Findings and limits, study-wide: V- and J-gene trimming in TCR beta was tied to a missense DCLRE1C variant by an analysis performed later.

For this clone: Antigen specificity is unknown.

This CDR3 contains 15 residues. This chain joins TRBV21-1 and TRBJ2-7; the D call TRBD1 from the table was never checked on the DNA. TRBV21-1 is deemed a pseudogene. Sequencing was carried out using PBMCs. This TCR came from a young man in good health and CMV-seropositive. This CDR3 is CASSKAGTETYEQYF. Here the CDR3 DNA reads TGTGCCAGCAGCAAAGCCGGGACAGAGACCTACGAGCAGTACTTC.